This TCR beta chain is drawn from a study of blood T cells in healthy people across ages. Study context: Template switching recovered approximately one barcoded beta molecule for every two T cells.

The CDR3 contains 15 residues. Germline loops: CDR1 SGHAT, CDR2 FQNNGV. Deletions cut 6 bases from V and 4 bases from J, with 18 bases between. It was with a sample-barcoded 5' primer and a J-beta primer mix that a second PCR of roughly 7 to 12 cycles was run. Every cDNA molecule bore a tag from a template-switch adaptor containing 12 random nucleotides. TCRdb re-called the 5' RACE reads through MiXCR, storing one row per CDR3 protein. The table shows 1.5 million to 2 million distinct CDR3 sequences, with about 35% occurring only once. Collection of ten milliliters of peripheral blood was performed for each donor. The extraction recovered at least 5.5 micrograms of total RNA per sample.

The gene calls are TRBV11-2 and TRBJ1-1; D is possibly TRBD1 (6 bases). This clonotype was sampled from a woman in her twenties or thirties in good health. The sequenced sample was blood. The CDR3 DNA is TGTGCCAGCAGGGGAATACAGGAGGGGGGCACTGAAGCTTTCTTT. Encoded protein: CASRGIQEGGTEAFF.